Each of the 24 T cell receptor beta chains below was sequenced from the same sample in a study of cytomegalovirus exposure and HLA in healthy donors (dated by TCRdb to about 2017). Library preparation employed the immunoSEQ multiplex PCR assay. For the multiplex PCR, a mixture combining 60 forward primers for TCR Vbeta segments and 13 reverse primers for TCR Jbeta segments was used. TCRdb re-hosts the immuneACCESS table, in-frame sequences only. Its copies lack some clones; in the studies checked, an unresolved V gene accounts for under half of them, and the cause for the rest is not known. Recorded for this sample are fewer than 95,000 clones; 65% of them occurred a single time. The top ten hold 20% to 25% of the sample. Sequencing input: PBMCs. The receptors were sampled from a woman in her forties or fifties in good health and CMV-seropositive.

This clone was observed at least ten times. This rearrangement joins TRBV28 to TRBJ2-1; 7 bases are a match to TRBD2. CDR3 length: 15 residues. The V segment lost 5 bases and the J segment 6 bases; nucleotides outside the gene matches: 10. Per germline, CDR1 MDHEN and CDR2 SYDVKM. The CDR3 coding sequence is TGTGCCAGCAGTCCTCTTCGGGGGGAAGGCAATGAGCAGTTCTTC. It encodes CASSPLRGEGNEQFF.

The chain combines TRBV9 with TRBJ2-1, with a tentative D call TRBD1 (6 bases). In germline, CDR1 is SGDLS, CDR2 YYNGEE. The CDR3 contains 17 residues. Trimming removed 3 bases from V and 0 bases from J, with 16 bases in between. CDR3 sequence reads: CASSAYWTARSYNEQFF. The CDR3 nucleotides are TGTGCCAGCAGCGCTTACTGGACAGCTCGCTCCTACAATGAGCAGTTCTTC. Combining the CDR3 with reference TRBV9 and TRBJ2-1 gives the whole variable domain DSGVTQTPKHLITATGQRVTLRCSPRSGDLSVYWYQQSLDQGLQFLIQYYNGEERAKGNILERFSAQQFPDLHSELNLSSLELGDSALYFCASSAYWTARSYNEQFFGPGTRLTVL.

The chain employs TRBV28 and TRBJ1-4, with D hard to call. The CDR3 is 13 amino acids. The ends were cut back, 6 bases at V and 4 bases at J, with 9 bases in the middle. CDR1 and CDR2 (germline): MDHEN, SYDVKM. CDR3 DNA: TGTGCCAGCAGCGAACTTATTAATGAAAAACTGTTTTTT. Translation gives CASSELINEKLFF.

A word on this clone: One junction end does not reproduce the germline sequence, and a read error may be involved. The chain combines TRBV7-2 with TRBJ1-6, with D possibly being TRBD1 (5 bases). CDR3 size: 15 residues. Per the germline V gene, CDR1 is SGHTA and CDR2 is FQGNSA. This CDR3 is CASSRVGTTNSPLHF. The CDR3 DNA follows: TGTGCCAGCAGCCGGGTGGGGACTACTAATTCACCGCTCCACTTT.

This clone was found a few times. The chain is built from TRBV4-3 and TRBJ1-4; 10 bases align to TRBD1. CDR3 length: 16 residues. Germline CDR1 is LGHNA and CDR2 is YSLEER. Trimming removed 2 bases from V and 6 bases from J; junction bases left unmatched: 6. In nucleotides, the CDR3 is TGCGCCAGCAGCCAAAACTCCGGGACAGGGGATGAAAAACTGTTTTTT. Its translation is CASSQNSGTGDEKLFF.

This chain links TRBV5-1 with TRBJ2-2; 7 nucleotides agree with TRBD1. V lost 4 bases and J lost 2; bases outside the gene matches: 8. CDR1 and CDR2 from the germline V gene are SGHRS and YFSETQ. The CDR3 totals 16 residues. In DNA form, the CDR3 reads TGCGCCAGCAGCAGGGACAGCCGCTCAAACACCGGGGAGCTGTTTTTT. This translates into CASSRDSRSNTGELFF. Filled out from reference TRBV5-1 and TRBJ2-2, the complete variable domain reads KAGVTQTPRYLIKTRGQQVTLSCSPISGHRSVSWYQQTPGQGLQFLFEYFSETQRNKGNFPGRFSGRQFSNSRSEMNVSTLELGDSALYLCASSRDSRSNTGELFFGEGSRLTVL.

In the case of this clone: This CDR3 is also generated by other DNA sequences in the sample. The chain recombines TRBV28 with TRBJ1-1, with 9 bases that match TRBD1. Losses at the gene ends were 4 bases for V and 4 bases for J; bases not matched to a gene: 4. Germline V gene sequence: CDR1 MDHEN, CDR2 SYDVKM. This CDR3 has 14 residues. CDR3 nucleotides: TGTGCCAGCAGTTCGGGACAGGGTGGCACTGAAGCTTTCTTT. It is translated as CASSSGQGGTEAFF.

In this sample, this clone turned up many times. The CDR3: CASSMGFSNQPQHF. The CDR3, as DNA: TGTGCCAGTAGTATGGGCTTTAGCAATCAGCCCCAGCATTTT. The V call is TRBV19, the J call TRBJ1-5; D call uncertain. Germline CDR1 is LNHDA and CDR2 is SQIVND (reference sequence). The V end was cut by 3 bases, the J end by 0 bases, with 6 bases between. This CDR3 comprises 14 residues.

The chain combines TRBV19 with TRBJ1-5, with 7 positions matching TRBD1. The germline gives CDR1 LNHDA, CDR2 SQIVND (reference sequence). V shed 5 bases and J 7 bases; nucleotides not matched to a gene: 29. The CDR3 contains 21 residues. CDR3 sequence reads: CASSRKTAFDRAVTLGQPQHF. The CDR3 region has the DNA TGTGCCAGTAGTCGAAAAACGGCTTTCGACAGGGCCGTAACTTTGGGGCAGCCCCAGCATTTT.

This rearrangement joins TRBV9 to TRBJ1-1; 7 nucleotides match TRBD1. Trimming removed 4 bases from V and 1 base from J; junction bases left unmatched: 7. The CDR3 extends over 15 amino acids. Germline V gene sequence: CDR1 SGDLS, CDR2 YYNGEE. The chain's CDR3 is CASSPRDSENTEAFF. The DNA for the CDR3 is TGTGCCAGCAGCCCCCGGGACAGTGAGAACACTGAAGCTTTCTTT.

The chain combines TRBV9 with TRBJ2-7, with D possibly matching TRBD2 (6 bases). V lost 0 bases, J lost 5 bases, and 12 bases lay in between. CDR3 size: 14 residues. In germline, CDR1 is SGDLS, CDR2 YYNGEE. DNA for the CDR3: TGTGCCAGCAGCGTAGGGAGCACGGGGGACGAGCAGTACTTC. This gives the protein CASSVGSTGDEQYF. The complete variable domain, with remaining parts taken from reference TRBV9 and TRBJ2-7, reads DSGVTQTPKHLITATGQRVTLRCSPRSGDLSVYWYQQSLDQGLQFLIQYYNGEERAKGNILERFSAQQFPDLHSELNLSSLELGDSALYFCASSVGSTGDEQYFGPGTRLTVT.

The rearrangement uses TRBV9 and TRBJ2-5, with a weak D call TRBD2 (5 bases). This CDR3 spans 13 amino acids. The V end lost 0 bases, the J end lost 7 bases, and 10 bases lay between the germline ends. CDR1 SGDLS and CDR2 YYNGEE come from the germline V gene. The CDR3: CASSVEAGGTQYF. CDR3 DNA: TGTGCCAGCAGCGTAGAGGCTGGAGGGACCCAGTACTTC. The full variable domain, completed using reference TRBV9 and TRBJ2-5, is DSGVTQTPKHLITATGQRVTLRCSPRSGDLSVYWYQQSLDQGLQFLIQYYNGEERAKGNILERFSAQQFPDLHSELNLSSLELGDSALYFCASSVEAGGTQYFGPGTRLLVL.

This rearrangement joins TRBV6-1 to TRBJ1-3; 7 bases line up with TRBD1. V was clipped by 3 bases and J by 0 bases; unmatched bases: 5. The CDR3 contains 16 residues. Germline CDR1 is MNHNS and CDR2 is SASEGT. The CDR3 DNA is TGTGCCAGCAGTGAGAACAGGGGATACTCTGGAAACACCATATATTTT. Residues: CASSENRGYSGNTIYF.

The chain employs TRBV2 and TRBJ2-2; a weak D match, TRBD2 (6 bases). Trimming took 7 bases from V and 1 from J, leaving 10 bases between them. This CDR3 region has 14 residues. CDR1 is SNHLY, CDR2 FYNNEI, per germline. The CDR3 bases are TGTGCCAGCAACGGGGACTTGAACACCGGGGAGCTGTTTTTT. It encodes CASNGDLNTGELFF.

CDR3 region: CSVEGTMTGPRETQYF. The CDR3 DNA reads TGCAGCGTTGAGGGGACAATGACAGGGCCTCGAGAGACCCAGTACTTC. The chain carries TRBV29-1 and TRBJ2-5, with 7 bases identical to TRBD1. The CDR3 has 16 residues. Per germline, CDR1 SQVTM and CDR2 ANQGSEA. The ends lost 3 bases at V and 4 bases at J; junction bases unmatched: 14.

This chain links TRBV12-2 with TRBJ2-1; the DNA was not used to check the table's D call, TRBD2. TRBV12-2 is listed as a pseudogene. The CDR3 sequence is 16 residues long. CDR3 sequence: CASRLESLALLYEQFF. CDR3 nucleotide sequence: TGTGCAAGTCGCTTAGAGTCCCTAGCTCTTCTGTATGAGCAGTTCTTC.

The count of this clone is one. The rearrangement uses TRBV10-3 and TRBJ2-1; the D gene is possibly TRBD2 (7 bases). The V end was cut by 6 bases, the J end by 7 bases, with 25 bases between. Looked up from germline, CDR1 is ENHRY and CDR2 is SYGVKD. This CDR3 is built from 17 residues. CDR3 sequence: CAIRERAGASGMNEQFF. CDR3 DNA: TGTGCCATCAGGGAGAGGGCGGGGGCCTCTGGGATGAATGAGCAGTTCTTC.

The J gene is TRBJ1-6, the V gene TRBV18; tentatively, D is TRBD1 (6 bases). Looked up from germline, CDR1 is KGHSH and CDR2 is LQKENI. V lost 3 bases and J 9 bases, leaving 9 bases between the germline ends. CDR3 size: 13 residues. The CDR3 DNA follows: TGTGCCAGCTCACCGGACAGTAGTTCACCCCTCCACTTT. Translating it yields CASSPDSSSPLHF.

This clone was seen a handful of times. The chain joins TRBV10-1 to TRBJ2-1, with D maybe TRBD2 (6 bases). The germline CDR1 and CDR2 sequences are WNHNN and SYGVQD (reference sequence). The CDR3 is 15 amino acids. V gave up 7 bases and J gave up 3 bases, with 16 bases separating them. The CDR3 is CASTNPSGGYNEQFF. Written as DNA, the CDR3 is TGCGCCAGCACCAACCCCTCCGGGGGCTACAATGAGCAGTTCTTC.

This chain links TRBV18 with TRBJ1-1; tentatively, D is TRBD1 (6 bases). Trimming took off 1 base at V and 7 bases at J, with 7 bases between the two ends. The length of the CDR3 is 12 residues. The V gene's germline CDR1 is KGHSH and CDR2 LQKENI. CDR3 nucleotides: TGTGCCAGCTCACCACGACAGGTTGAAGCTTTCTTT. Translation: CASSPRQVEAFF.

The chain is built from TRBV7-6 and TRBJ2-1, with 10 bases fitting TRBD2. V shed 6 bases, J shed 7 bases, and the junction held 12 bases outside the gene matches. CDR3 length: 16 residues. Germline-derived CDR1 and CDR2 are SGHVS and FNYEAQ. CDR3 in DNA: TGTGCCAGCAGTTTGGGGGGGGCTAGCGGGGGTAATGAGCAGTTCTTC. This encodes CASSLGGASGGNEQFF.

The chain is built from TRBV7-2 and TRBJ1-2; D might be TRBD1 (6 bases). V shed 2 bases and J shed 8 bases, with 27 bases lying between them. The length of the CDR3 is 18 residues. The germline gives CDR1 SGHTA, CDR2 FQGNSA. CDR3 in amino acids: CASSLLDIRAAGARGYTF. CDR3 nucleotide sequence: TGTGCCAGCAGCTTACTGGACATTAGAGCGGCGGGGGCAAGAGGCTACACCTTC. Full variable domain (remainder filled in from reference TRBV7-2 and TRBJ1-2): GAGVSQSPSNKVTEKGKDVELRCDPISGHTALYWYRQSLGQGLEFLIYFQGNSAPDKSGLPSDRFSAERTGGSVSTLTIQRTQQEDSAVYLCASSLLDIRAAGARGYTFGSGTRLTVV.

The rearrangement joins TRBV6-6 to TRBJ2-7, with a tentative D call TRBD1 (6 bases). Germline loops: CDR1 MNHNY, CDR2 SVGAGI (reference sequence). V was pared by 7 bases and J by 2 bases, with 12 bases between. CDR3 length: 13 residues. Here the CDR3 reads CASTPQGTYEQYF. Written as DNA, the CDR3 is TGTGCCAGCACCCCACAGGGAACCTACGAGCAGTACTTC.

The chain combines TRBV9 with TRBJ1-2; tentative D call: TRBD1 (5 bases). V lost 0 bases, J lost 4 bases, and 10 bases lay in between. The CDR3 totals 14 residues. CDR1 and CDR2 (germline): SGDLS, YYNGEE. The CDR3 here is CASSVATVGYGYTF. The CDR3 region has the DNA TGTGCCAGCAGCGTAGCGACAGTAGGCTATGGCTACACCTTC.